This T cell receptor beta chain was captured in a study of blood T cell repertoires in COVID-19 (dated by TCRdb to 2018 to 2021). With regard to the full study: Samples covering the acute and convalescent phases of COVID-19 were provided by collaborators in the United States, Italy and Spain. The material from the prospective study consisted of cDNA or gDNA derived from T cells, B-cell-depleted T cells, or PBMCs. Subjects who had been exposed to COVID-19, were actively infected with it, or had recovered from it provided the deeply sampled blood TCRbeta repertoires that made up the dataset. The repertoires were released in a freely available public database meant as a resource for research on the immune response to SARS-CoV-2. Samples came from the ongoing ImmuneRACE study (first 160 participants) plus 1,254 subjects from 6 global collaborators. Sample metadata almost always included a de-identified subject ID, COVID-19 status, age in years and sex. Where available, HLA class I and class II types were taken from metadata supplied by the sample provider and were not determined by assay-based typing.

Turning to this clone: The antigen it binds to is not known. Nothing much larger sits one base from this clone, and base qualities are not available.

TCRbeta CDR3 regions were amplified from genomic DNA by means of the immunoSEQ Assay, a bias-controlled multiplex PCR. For the original study's pipeline: The number of nucleated cells in each sample was estimated from the amplification of reference gene primers within the assay. To quantify the absolute abundance of each unique TCRbeta CDR3 rearrangement, sequence reads were collapsed and filtered. For each sample, productive Simpson clonality was calculated by taking the square root of Simpson's diversity index across productive rearrangements. TCRdb carries this immuneACCESS record with in-frame sequences only. Its versions omit some clonotypes, under half of them owing to an unresolved V gene in the studies checked, with the rest unexplained. The D gene and trimming were derived from the DNA, and the V and J assignments and clone size from that table. This sample lists a few hundred thousand clones; 80% to 90% were detected once. The ten largest make up just over 8% of the sample.

Enrolling through a virtual design, the prospective study's participants ranged in age from about 18 to 89 years and lived across about two dozen United States geographic areas. In the prospective study, participants were assigned to cohorts based on the clinical history participants reported in a screening survey and a study questionnaire. Recovered participants in ImmuneRACE Cohort 3 were defined as having two consecutive negative NP/OP PCR tests, clearance from a healthcare professional, or resolution of symptoms. Each participant in the prospective study had whole blood, serum and a nasopharyngeal or oropharyngeal swab collected by mobile phlebotomists. Participants in the prospective study had the option to provide additional blood draws and questionnaires over a roughly 2-month period. Prospective study blood samples were shipped either frozen or at room temperature before DNA extraction.

The research as a whole found: The amount of clinical and demographic metadata varied by source and participant and was provided uncurated.

This sequence was found in a woman in her sixties or seventies who had recovered from COVID-19. The sequenced material came from PBMCs or T cells enriched from blood (not recorded which).

For the CDR3, the sequence is CASRGQKETQYF. The nucleotide sequence is TGTGCCAGCAGGGGACAGAAAGAGACCCAGTACTTC. The V and J segments used are TRBV2 and TRBJ2-5, with 7 junctional bases fitting TRBD1. As encoded in the germline V gene, CDR1 is SNHLY while CDR2 is FYNNEI. V has 6 bases trimmed and J has 3 bases trimmed; junction bases matching no gene number 1. The CDR3 has 12 amino acids, counting the end cysteine and phenylalanine. Only the CDR3 region is kept as DNA, spanning 36 bases read in frame from base 1.